Listed below are T cell receptor beta chains from one sample, sequenced in a study of shared T cell receptors in the human thymus. This table comes from immunoSEQ multiplex PCR, and its TCRdb copy is limited to in-frame clones, with some not included. The repertoire holds some 660,000 clones, with around 87% as singletons. This sample also appeared in a second study, on human thymus T cells.

The sample comprised thymocytes. The origin of the receptors is a boy under three years old with a congenital heart defect. Each CDR3 is given with its conserved first and last residue. A D gene is named only where the DNA matches it firmly. The size entry is marked missing in some rows and otherwise reads once, few, many or a size class.

D: TRBD2
J: TRBJ2-2
V: TRBV15
size: NA
DNA: TGTGCCACCAGCAGAGATATTAGCGGGTCGACCGGGGAGCTGTTTTTT
CDR3: CATSRDISGSTGELFF

D: TRBD1
J: TRBJ2-7
V: TRBV5-6
size: NA
DNA: TGTGCCAGCAGCACGGGCCCGGGACAGGGGGACAACGAGCAGTACTTC
CDR3: CASSTGPGQGDNEQYF

D: NA
J: TRBJ1-1
V: TRBV4-3
size: NA
DNA: TGCGCCAGCAGCCAAGAAGGGGACACCGACACTGAAGCTTTCTTT
CDR3: CASSQEGDTDTEAFF

D: NA
J: TRBJ2-2
V: TRBV4-1
size: NA
DNA: TGCGCCAGCACCCCGGACAGGATATTGACTAGCGCTACGAACACCGGGGAGCTGTTTTTT
CDR3: CASTPDRILTSATNTGELFF

D: NA
J: TRBJ2-5
V: TRBV25-1
size: NA
DNA: TGTGCCAGCAGTCAAGCGGAGCAAGAGACCCAGTACTTC
CDR3: CASSQAEQETQYF

D: TRBD2
J: TRBJ2-2
V: TRBV9
size: NA
DNA: TGTGCCAGCAGCGGAACTAGCGGGGGGGTCGCCGGGGAGCTGTTTTTT
CDR3: CASSGTSGGVAGELFF

D: TRBD2
J: TRBJ2-2
V: TRBV6-5
size: NA
DNA: TGTGCCAGCGGGACTATTTACACCGGGGAGCTGTTTTTT
CDR3: CASGTIYTGELFF

D: TRBD2
J: TRBJ2-1
V: TRBV28
size: NA
DNA: TGTGCCAGCAGTTTGCGGGGGACTAGCGCCTACCCTAGCTCCTACAATGAGCAGTTCTTC
CDR3: CASSLRGTSAYPSSYNEQFF

D: TRBD1
J: TRBJ1-6
V: TRBV19
size: NA
DNA: TGTGCCAGTAGTACACCTTCTTCCGCGGGACAGTATAATTCACCCCTCCACTTT
CDR3: CASSTPSSAGQYNSPLHF

D: NA
J: TRBJ2-7
V: TRBV9
size: NA
DNA: TGTGCCAGCAGCCAGCACGAGACAGTTTCTAAGGCCTACGAGCAGTACTTC
CDR3: CASSQHETVSKAYEQYF

D: NA
J: TRBJ2-6
V: TRBV11-3
size: NA
DNA: TGTGCCAGCAGCTTAGTGAGTTGGGCGAAAAAGACTGGGGCCAACGTCCTGACTTTC
CDR3: CASSLVSWAKKTGANVLTF

D: TRBD1
J: TRBJ1-5
V: TRBV28
size: NA
DNA: TGTGCCAGCAGTCGGGCAACAGGGGGGGATCAGCCCCAGCATTTT
CDR3: CASSRATGGDQPQHF

D: TRBD1
J: TRBJ2-5
V: TRBV5-1
size: NA
DNA: TGCGCCAGCAGCCCAGGGACAGGGCAAGAGACCCAGTACTTC
CDR3: CASSPGTGQETQYF

D: NA
J: TRBJ1-5
V: TRBV11-2
size: NA
DNA: TGTGCCAGCAGCTTTAAGGGGCCTTCGTCTGTTCGGCATTTT
CDR3: CASSFKGPSSVRHF

D: TRBD2
J: TRBJ2-1
V: TRBV2
size: NA
DNA: TGTGCCAGCACGACTAGCAGGCATGAGCAGTTCTTC
CDR3: CASTTSRHEQFF

D: NA
J: TRBJ2-5
V: TRBV5-1
size: NA
DNA: TGCGCCAGCAGCTGGCTGCCCCAAGAGACCCAGTACTTC
CDR3: CASSWLPQETQYF

D: NA
J: TRBJ1-1
V: TRBV5-6
size: NA
DNA: TGTGCCAGCAGCCAGGGACAAGCGAACACTGAAGCTTTCTTT
CDR3: CASSQGQANTEAFF

D: NA
J: TRBJ1-3
V: TRBV29-1
size: few
DNA: TGCAGCGTCCCCTCTTATTCTGGAAACACCATATATTTT
CDR3: CSVPSYSGNTIYF

D: NA
J: TRBJ2-3
V: TRBV4-3
size: NA
DNA: TGCGCCAGCAGCCAAGATTGTGAGAAACGCACAGATACGCAGTATTTT
CDR3: CASSQDCEKRTDTQYF

D: TRBD1
J: TRBJ1-5
V: TRBV27
size: once
DNA: TGTGCCAGCGGAACCCTGCCCGGACAGGATAGCAATCAGCCCCAGCATTTT
CDR3: CASGTLPGQDSNQPQHF

D: NA
J: TRBJ2-5
V: TRBV5-6
size: NA
DNA: TGTGCCAGCAGCGCGGAGGGACTGGCCCAAGAGACCCAGTACTTC
CDR3: CASSAEGLAQETQYF

D: TRBD1
J: TRBJ1-1
V: TRBV29-1
size: NA
DNA: TGCAGCGTACGAAGACGGGACAGGGGGGATATCACTGAAGCTTTCTTT
CDR3: CSVRRRDRGDITEAFF

D: NA
J: TRBJ1-1
V: TRBV28
size: NA
DNA: TGTGCCAGCAGTTTGCGGCGGAACACTGAAGCTTTCTTT
CDR3: CASSLRRNTEAFF

D: NA
J: TRBJ1-5
V: TRBV28
size: NA
DNA: TGTGCCAGCAATGGGGCCTGGGCCAGAAATAGCAATCAGCCCCAGCATTTT
CDR3: CASNGAWARNSNQPQHF

D: TRBD1
J: TRBJ1-1
V: TRBV25-1
size: NA
DNA: TGTGCCAGCAGTTACAGGGGGCTCGGGACTGAAGCTTTCTTT
CDR3: CASSYRGLGTEAFF

D: TRBD1
J: TRBJ1-5
V: TRBV6-1
size: NA
DNA: TGTGCCAGCAGTGGCCGCACAGGGGATGATGGCAATCAGCCCCAGCATTTT
CDR3: CASSGRTGDDGNQPQHF

D: NA
J: TRBJ2-3
V: TRBV6-4
size: once
DNA: TGTGCCAGCAGTGACCCAGCGGGCGCAGATACGCAGTATTTT
CDR3: CASSDPAGADTQYF

D: NA
J: TRBJ2-2
V: TRBV9
size: NA
DNA: TGTGCCAGCAGCGTAGGAAGCGCGAACACCGGGGAGCTGTTTTTT
CDR3: CASSVGSANTGELFF

D: NA
J: TRBJ2-3
V: TRBV7-6
size: NA
DNA: TGTGCCAGCAGCTTACAGGGGTCAACGGGAGATACGCAGTATTTT
CDR3: CASSLQGSTGDTQYF

D: NA
J: TRBJ2-7
V: TRBV28
size: NA
DNA: TGTGCCAGCAGTTTTGGGCGGGGCAACCTCTCCTACGAGCAGTACTTC
CDR3: CASSFGRGNLSYEQYF

D: TRBD1
J: TRBJ2-3
V: TRBV5-8
size: NA
DNA: TGTGCCAGCAGCTTGGGCGACAGGGTAGGGGCAGATACGCAGTATTTT
CDR3: CASSLGDRVGADTQYF

D: NA
J: TRBJ2-7
V: TRBV14
size: NA
DNA: TGTGCCAGCAGCCAACCGACAGCCTACGAGCAGTACTTC
CDR3: CASSQPTAYEQYF

D: NA
J: TRBJ2-5
V: TRBV7-9
size: once
DNA: TGTGCCAGCAGCTTAGCGGCAGAGACCCAGTACTTC
CDR3: CASSLAAETQYF

D: NA
J: TRBJ1-5
V: TRBV16
size: NA
DNA: TGTGCCAGCAGCCCTAATCTAGGGGGTCAGCCCCAGCATTTT
CDR3: CASSPNLGGQPQHF

D: NA
J: TRBJ2-5
V: TRBV5-1
size: NA
DNA: TGCGCCAGCAGCTTGGAACAGGGAGAAGAGACCCAGTACTTC
CDR3: CASSLEQGEETQYF

D: NA
J: TRBJ1-2
V: TRBV19
size: NA
DNA: TGTGCCAGTAGTATTAACGGACAGAGCAACTATGGCTACACCTTC
CDR3: CASSINGQSNYGYTF

D: TRBD2
J: TRBJ2-2
V: TRBV19
size: NA
DNA: TGTGCCAGTAGTATGCCGTCCACTAGCGGGGCTTCCACCGGGGAGCTGTTTTTT
CDR3: CASSMPSTSGASTGELFF

D: NA
J: TRBJ1-6
V: TRBV7-2
size: NA
DNA: TGTGCCAGCAGCTTATGGTCGGGGGTGCCTATGACACCCCTCCACTTT
CDR3: CASSLWSGVPMTPLHF

D: NA
J: TRBJ2-7
V: TRBV18
size: NA
DNA: TGTGCCAGCTCGCTCCAAAGGGGGACCAGCTACGAGCAGTACTTC
CDR3: CASSLQRGTSYEQYF

D: NA
J: TRBJ2-3
V: TRBV2
size: NA
DNA: TGTGCCAGCAGAGCCTACCTCAGCGGAACCACAGATACGCAGTATTTT
CDR3: CASRAYLSGTTDTQYF

D: NA
J: TRBJ1-2
V: TRBV2
size: once
DNA: TGTGCCAGCACGGAGGCTGGCTACACCTTC
CDR3: CASTEAGYTF

D: NA
J: TRBJ2-2
V: TRBV28
size: NA
DNA: TGTGCCTTACTAGCTCCCCAACACACCGGGGAGCTGTTTTTT
CDR3: CALLAPQHTGELFF

D: TRBD1
J: TRBJ2-7
V: TRBV29-1
size: NA
DNA: TGCAGCGCCTGGGACAGGGGCAGGGACGAGCAGTACTTC
CDR3: CSAWDRGRDEQYF

D: NA
J: TRBJ1-5
V: TRBV28
size: NA
DNA: TGTGCCAGCAGTTCCCTAGGGGATCAGCCCCAGCATTTT
CDR3: CASSSLGDQPQHF

D: TRBD2
J: TRBJ2-1
V: TRBV7-6
size: few
DNA: TGTGCCAGCAGCCTGGGGAGGGATGAGCAGTTCTTC
CDR3: CASSLGRDEQFF

D: TRBD2
J: TRBJ2-3
V: TRBV28
size: NA
DNA: TGTGCCAGCAGCCCTGACTCGGGGGGTTATGGAGATACGCAGTATTTT
CDR3: CASSPDSGGYGDTQYF

D: NA
J: TRBJ1-6
V: TRBV14
size: once
DNA: TGTGCCAGCAGCCAAGAAAGAGCGGGGACACAAAACTGGGGTTCACCCCTCCACTTT
CDR3: CASSQERAGTQNWGSPLHF

D: TRBD1
J: TRBJ1-6
V: TRBV19
size: NA
DNA: TGTGCCAGTAGTACACCGGGACAGGGGTGGAAGGGAGATAATTCACCCCTCCACTTT
CDR3: CASSTPGQGWKGDNSPLHF

D: NA
J: TRBJ2-3
V: TRBV28
size: once
DNA: TGTGCCAGCGGCATACGGGACTTCTGCACAGATACGCAGTATTTT
CDR3: CASGIRDFCTDTQYF

D: NA
J: TRBJ1-2
V: TRBV28
size: NA
DNA: TGTGCCAGCAGGAAACAGGGAGTGGTTTTTGACGGCTACACCTTC
CDR3: CASRKQGVVFDGYTF

D: TRBD2
J: TRBJ2-1
V: TRBV2
size: NA
DNA: TGTGCCAGCAGGGAAAAAAGCGGGAGTCCGAACCCCCCTAGATACAATGAGCAGTTCTTC
CDR3: CASREKSGSPNPPRYNEQFF

D: NA
J: TRBJ1-5
V: TRBV7-8
size: NA
DNA: TGTGCCAGCAGCCAATTGATTGAGAGCAATCAGCCCCAGCATTTT
CDR3: CASSQLIESNQPQHF

D: NA
J: TRBJ2-7
V: TRBV5-1
size: NA
DNA: TGCGCCAGCAGCTTGAGTCAGGGGCTATACGAGCAGTACTTC
CDR3: CASSLSQGLYEQYF

D: NA
J: TRBJ2-1
V: TRBV18
size: NA
DNA: TGTGCCAGCCAGGGCGACCTGGCGGGGACCCACAGTGAGCAGTTCTTC
CDR3: CASQGDLAGTHSEQFF

D: TRBD1
J: TRBJ2-2
V: TRBV11-2
size: NA
DNA: TGTGCCAGCAGTTCCGGGACAGGGGTCACCGGGGAGCTGTTTTTT
CDR3: CASSSGTGVTGELFF

D: TRBD1
J: TRBJ1-2
V: TRBV28
size: NA
DNA: TGTGCCAGCAGTTTGGGGACAGGGTATGGCTACACCTTC
CDR3: CASSLGTGYGYTF

D: NA
J: TRBJ1-2
V: TRBV19
size: NA
DNA: TGTGCCAGTAGTATATATGGGGTTGAGGACAGAGAGGATGGCTACACCTTC
CDR3: CASSIYGVEDREDGYTF

D: TRBD2
J: TRBJ2-3
V: TRBV14
size: NA
DNA: TGTGCCAGCAGCCAAAATGGGACTAGCGATGGTACGCAGTATTTT
CDR3: CASSQNGTSDGTQYF

D: NA
J: TRBJ1-4
V: TRBV6-5
size: NA
DNA: TGTGCCAGCAGTTATTCTCGGTCAGCAACTAATGAAAAACTGTCTTTT
CDR3: CASSYSRSATNEKLSF